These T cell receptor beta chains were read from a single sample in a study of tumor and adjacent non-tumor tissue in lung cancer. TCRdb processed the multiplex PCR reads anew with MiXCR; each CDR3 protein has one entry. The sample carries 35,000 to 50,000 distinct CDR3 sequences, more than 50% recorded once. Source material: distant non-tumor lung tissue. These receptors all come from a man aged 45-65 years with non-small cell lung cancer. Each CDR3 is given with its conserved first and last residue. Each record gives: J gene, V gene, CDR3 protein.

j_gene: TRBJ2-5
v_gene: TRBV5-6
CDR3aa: CASSWTGIQQETQYF

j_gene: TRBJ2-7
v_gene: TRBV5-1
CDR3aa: CASSLGWQGAYEQYF

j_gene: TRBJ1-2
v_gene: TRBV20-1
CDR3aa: CSARADRVHGYTF

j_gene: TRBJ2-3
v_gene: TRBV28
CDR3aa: CASSSPQRTRYF

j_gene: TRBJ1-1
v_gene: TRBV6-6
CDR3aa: CASKRGGETTEAFF

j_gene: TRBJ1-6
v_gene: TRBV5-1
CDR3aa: CASTIGTDSPLHF

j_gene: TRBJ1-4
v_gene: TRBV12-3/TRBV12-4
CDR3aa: CANSRPSGSTNEKLFF

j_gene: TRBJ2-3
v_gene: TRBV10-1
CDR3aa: CASSEAGTGTQYF

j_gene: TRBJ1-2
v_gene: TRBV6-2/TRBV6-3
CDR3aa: CVSRTPGGREPDYRYTF

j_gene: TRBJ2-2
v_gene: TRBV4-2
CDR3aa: CVNTDKNTGEQFF

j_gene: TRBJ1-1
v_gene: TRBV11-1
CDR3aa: CASSPRIGDEALF

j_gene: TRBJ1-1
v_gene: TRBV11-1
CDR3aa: CASSPRQGNTEAFF

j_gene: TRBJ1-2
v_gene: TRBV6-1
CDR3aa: CASSVEGMDGYTF

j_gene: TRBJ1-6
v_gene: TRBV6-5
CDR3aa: CASRRVDSPLHF

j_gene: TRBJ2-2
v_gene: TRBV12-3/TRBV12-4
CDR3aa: CVSSFQTNTWELFF

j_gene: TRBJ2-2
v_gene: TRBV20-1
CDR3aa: CSARTGGDTGELFF

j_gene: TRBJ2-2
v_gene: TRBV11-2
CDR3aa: CASRVGGQGGGAGELFF

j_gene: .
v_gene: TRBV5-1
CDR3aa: CASSLSGRDGSEQYF

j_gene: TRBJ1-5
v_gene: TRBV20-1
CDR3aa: CSANRQGGNQPQHF

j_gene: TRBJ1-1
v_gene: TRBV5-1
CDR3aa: CASSSRDMNTEACF

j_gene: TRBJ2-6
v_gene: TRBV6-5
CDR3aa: CAGRPPQGRSGANVLTF

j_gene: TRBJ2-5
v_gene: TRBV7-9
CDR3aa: CASSPLAEQEAQYF

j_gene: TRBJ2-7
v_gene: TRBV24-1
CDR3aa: CATSDSLSGTGAYERYF

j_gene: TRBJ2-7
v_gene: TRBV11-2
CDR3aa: CASATQSARYEQYF

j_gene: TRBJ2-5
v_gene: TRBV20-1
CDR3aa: CSARDLGLVEETQYF

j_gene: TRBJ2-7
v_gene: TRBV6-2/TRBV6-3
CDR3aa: CASSLESQTYEQYF

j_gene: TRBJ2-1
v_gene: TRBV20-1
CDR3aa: CSAIGTSGGVSYNEQFF

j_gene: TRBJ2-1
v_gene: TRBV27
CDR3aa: CASSSYRGGRREGSYGEQFF

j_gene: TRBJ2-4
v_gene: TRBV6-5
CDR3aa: CASSLGLSSIQYF

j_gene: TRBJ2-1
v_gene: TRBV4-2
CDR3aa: CASSQAMDLSYNEQFF

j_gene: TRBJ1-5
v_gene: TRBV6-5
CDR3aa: CAGSPVRCQGPQHF

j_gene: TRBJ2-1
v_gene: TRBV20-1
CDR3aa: CSAKTTGTMGDEQFF

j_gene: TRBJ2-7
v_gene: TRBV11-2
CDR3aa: CTSSLTPARDDERYF

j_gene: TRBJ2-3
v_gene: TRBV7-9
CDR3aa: CASSERPGPSTDTQYF

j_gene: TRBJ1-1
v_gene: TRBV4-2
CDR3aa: CASGQDTPGRSAFF

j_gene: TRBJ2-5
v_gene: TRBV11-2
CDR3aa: CASSQQTSQETQYF

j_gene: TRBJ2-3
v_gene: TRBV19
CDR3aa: CASTSGGLTSNTQYF

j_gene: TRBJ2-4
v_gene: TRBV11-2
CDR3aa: CASSALGWGAKKIQYF

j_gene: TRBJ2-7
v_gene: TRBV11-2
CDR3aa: CASSLVLPGQTLVQYF

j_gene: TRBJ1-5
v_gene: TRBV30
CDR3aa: CATSSQCNQPQRF

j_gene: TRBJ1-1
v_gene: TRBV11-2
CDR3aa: CGSSPGKNTEAFF

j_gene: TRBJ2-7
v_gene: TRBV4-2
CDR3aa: CASSQAWTDSYEQYF

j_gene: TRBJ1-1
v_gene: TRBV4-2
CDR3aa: CARSQELFMNTEAFF

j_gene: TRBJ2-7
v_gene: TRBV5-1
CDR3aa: CASSLGQQHYF

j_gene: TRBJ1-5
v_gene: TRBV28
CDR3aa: CASSLSDRGMTPQHF

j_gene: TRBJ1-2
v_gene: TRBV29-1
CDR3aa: CSLEQNYGYTF

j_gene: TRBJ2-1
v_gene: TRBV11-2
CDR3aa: CASSRLAGGPNEQFF

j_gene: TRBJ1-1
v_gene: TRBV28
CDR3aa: CASSQADRGLVTEAFF

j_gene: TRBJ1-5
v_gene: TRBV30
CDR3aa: CAWSPPGYQLQHF